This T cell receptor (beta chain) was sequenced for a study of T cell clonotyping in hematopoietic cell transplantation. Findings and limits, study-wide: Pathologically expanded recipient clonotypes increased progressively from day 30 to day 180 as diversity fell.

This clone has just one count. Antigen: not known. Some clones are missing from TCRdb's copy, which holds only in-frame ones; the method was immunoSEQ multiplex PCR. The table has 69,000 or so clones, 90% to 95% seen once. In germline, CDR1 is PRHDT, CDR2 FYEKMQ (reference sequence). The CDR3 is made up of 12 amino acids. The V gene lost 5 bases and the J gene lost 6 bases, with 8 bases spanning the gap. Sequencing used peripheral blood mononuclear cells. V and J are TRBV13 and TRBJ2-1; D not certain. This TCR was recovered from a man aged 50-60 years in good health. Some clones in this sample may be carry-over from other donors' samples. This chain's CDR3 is CASSRRVNEQFF. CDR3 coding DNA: TGTGCCAGCAGCCGGAGAGTCAATGAGCAGTTCTTC.